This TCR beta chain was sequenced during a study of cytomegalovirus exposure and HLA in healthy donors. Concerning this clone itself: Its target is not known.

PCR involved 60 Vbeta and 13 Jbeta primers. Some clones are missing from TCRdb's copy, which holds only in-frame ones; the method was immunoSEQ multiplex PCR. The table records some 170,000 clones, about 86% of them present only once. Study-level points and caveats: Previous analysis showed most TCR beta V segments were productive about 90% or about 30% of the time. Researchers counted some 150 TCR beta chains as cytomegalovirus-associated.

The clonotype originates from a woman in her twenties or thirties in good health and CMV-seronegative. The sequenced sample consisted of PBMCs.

CDR3 residues: CASSSGQGTAGTDTQYF. CDR3 DNA: TGTGCCAGCAGTTCGGGACAGGGGACGGCGGGCACAGATACGCAGTATTTT. The chain employs TRBV28 and TRBJ2-3; 10 positions match TRBD1. With V trimmed by 4 bases and J by 1 base, 8 bases remained unmatched. CDR3 size: 17 residues. Germline values: CDR1 MDHEN, CDR2 SYDVKM.